This T cell receptor (beta chain) was observed in a study of naive and memory T cell subsets. V was clipped by 2 bases and J by 5 bases, with 10 bases between them. Germline V CDR1 and CDR2: LNHDA, SQIVND (reference sequence). The CDR3 is 15 residues long. An oligonucleotide containing a UMI was ligated to the 3' end of TCR cDNA. Cells were not sorted; total RNA input targeted about 1 to 1000 ng. Ligated cDNA underwent four rounds of PCR with nested alpha and beta constant region primers and SP2. A single record per CDR3 protein comes from TCRdb applying MiXCR to the 5' RACE reads. In the table there are tens of thousands of distinct CDR3 sequences, roughly 7.5% of which are singletons. This clonotype was recorded at least ten times.

The V call is TRBV19, the J call TRBJ1-6; D remains ambiguous. This TCR was sampled from a female donor in good health. The CDR3 loop is CASSIILSNNSPLHF. Here the CDR3 DNA reads TGTGCCAGTAGTATAATACTGTCGAATAATTCACCCCTCCACTTT.